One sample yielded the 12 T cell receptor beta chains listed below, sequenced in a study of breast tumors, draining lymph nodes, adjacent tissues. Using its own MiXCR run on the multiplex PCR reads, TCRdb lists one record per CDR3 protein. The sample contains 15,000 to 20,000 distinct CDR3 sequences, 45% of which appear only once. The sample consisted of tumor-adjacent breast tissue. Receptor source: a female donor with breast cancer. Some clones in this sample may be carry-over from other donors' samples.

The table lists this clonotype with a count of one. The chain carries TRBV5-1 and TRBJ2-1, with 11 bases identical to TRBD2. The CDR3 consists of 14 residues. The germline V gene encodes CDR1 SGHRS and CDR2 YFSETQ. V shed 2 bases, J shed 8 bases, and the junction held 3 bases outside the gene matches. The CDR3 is CASSFRLAGHEQFF. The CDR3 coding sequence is TGCGCCAGCAGCTTCCGACTAGCGGGACATGAGCAGTTCTTC.

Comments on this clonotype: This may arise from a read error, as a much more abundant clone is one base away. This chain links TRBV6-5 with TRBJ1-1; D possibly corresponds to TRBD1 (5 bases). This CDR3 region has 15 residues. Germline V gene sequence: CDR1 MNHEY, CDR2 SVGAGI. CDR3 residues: CASGYSTEMNTEAFF. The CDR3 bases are TGTGCCAGCGGTTACTCGACAGAAATGAACACTGAAGCTTTCTTT.

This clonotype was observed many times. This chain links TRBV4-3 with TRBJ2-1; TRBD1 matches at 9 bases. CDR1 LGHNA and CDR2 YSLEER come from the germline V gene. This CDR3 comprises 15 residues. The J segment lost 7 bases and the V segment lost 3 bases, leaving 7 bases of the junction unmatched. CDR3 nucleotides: TGCGCCAGCAGCCACGACAGGGGGATAGAGAATGAGCAGTTCTTC. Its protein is CASSHDRGIENEQFF.

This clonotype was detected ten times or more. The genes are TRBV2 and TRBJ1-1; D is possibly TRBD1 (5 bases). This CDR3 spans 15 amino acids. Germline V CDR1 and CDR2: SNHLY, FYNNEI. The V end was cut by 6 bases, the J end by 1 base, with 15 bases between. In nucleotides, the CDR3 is TGTGCCAGCAGGGGACCCGGACGGACGAACACTGAAGCTTTCTTT. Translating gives CASRGPGRTNTEAFF. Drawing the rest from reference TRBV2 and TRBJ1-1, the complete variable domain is EPEVTQTPSHQVTQMGQEVILRCVPISNHLYFYWYRQILGQKVEFLVSFYNNEISEKSEIFDDQFSVERPDGSNFTLKIRSTKLEDSAMYFCASRGPGRTNTEAFFGQGTRLTVV.

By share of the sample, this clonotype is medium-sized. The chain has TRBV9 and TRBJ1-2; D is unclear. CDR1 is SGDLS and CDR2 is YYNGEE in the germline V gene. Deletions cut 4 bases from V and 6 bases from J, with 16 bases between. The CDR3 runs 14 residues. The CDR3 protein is CASSPWGGYDGYTF. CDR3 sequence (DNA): TGTGCCAGCAGCCCTTGGGGAGGATACGATGGCTACACCTTC.

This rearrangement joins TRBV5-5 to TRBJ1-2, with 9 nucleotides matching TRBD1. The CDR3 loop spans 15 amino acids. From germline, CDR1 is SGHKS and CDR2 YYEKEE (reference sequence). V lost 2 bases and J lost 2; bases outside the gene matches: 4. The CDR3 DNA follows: TGTGCCAGCAGCTTATGGACAGGGGCAAACTATGGCTACACCTTC. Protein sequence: CASSLWTGANYGYTF.

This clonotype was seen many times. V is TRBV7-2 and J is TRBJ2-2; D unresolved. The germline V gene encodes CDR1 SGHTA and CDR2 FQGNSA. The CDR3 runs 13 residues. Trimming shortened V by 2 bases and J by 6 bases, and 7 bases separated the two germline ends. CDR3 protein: CASSLQRSGELFF. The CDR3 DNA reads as TGTGCCAGCAGCTTACAGAGATCCGGGGAGCTGTTTTTT.

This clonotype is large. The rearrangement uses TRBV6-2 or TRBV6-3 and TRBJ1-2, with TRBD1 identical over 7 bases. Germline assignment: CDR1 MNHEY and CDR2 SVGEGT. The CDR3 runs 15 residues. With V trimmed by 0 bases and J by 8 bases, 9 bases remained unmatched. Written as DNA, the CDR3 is TGTGCCAGCAGTTACTCGATTGCGACAGGGAACGGCTACACCTTC. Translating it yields CASSYSIATGNGYTF.

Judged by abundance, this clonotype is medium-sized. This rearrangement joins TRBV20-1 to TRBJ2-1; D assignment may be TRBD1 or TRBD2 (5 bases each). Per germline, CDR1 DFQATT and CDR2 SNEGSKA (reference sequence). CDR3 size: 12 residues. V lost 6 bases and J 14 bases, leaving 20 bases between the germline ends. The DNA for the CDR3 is TGCAGTGCCCCGGACTTCCCACAAGGGGAGTTCTTC. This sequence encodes CSAPDFPQGEFF.

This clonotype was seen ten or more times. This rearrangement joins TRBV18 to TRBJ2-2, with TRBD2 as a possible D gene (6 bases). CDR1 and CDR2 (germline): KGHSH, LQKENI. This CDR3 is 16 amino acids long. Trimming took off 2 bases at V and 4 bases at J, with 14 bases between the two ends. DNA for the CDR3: TGTGCCAGCTCACCATTCGGGTTAGCGGCCACCGGGGAGCTGTTTTTT. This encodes CASSPFGLAATGELFF. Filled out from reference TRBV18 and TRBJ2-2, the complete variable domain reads NAGVMQNPRHLVRRRGQEARLRCSPMKGHSHVYWYRQLPEEGLKFMVYLQKENIIDESGMPKERFSAEFPKEGPSILRIQQVVRGDSAAYFCASSPFGLAATGELFFGEGSRLTVL.

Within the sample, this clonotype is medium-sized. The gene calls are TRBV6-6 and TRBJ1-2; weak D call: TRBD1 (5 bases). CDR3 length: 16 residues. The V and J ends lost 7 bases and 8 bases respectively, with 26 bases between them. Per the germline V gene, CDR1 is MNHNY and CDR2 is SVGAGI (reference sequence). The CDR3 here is CASTNKGAGERGGYTF. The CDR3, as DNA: TGTGCCAGCACCAACAAAGGGGCGGGGGAAAGAGGCGGCTACACCTTC.

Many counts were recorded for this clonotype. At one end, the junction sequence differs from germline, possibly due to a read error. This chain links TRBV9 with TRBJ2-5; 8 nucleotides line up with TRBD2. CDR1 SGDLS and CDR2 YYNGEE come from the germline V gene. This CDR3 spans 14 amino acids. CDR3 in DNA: TGTGCCAGCAGCGCCGGGGGACTAGAGGGGACCCAGTCCTTC. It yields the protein CASSAGGLEGTQSF.